This T cell receptor (beta chain) is drawn from a study of shared clonotypes between healthy human individuals. Study-level results: When naive CD4 clonotypes were compared across a few donors, about 4.9% were shared. Researchers sampled only blood; tissue repertoires likely differ.

V lost 5 bases, J lost 2 bases, and 11 bases lay in between. Germline V gives CDR1 LNHDA, CDR2 SQIVND (reference sequence). The CDR3 loop spans 14 amino acids. In regard to this clone: Its antigen is unknown.

Generated by immunoSEQ multiplex PCR, the TCRdb table keeps only in-frame clones and is missing some. Found here are approximately 330,000 clones, roughly 70% of them singletons; the top ten hold 10%. The sample taken for sequencing was memory CD4+ T cells sorted from blood. Subset of the sample: CD45RA-negative fraction. The receptor was isolated from a young man in good health. V and J are TRBV19 and TRBJ2-3; the D gene is possibly TRBD2 (6 bases). The CDR3 DNA follows: TGTGCCAGTAGTCCTGGGACTTTCACAGATACGCAGTATTTT. Amino acid sequence: CASSPGTFTDTQYF.